Listed below are T cell receptor beta chains from one sample, sequenced in a study of a mutant IDH1 vaccine in newly diagnosed glioma. What these receptors recognize is not known. TCRdb keeps only in-frame clones here, not all; method: immunoSEQ multiplex PCR. The sample holds some 10,000 clones; roughly four fifths are singletons and the top ten take roughly 20%. The sequencing here drew on PBMCs, taken from a glioma patient whose treatment included an IDH1 peptide vaccine. Every receptor here comes from a man aged 25-40 years with glioma. Both conserved end residues are part of each CDR3. Each record gives: V gene, J gene, CDR3 protein.

TRBV6-5,.,CASSAREGGEQYF
TRBV15,TRBJ1-4,CATSRRGRRGEKLFF
TRBV2,TRBJ1-4,CASSEAPIGGETNEKLFF
TRBV5-4,TRBJ2-7,CASSRTGGIYEQYF
TRBV27,TRBJ1-2,CASSFSQGGGYTF
TRBV5-6,TRBJ1-1,CASSRDRGTEAFF
TRBV4-1,TRBJ2-7,CASSPRSSSSYEQYF
TRBV7-2,TRBJ1-1,CASSPELTEAFF
TRBV18,TRBJ1-1,CASSPWSRGTEAFF
TRBV4-2,TRBJ1-4,CASSQENWRRDEKLFF
TRBV7-9,TRBJ2-5,CASSLSGQETQYF
TRBV5-4,TRBJ2-5,CASSSSGSQETQYF
TRBV5-6,TRBJ1-3,CASSSMSSGNTIYF
TRBV19,TRBJ2-2,CASSIGNRVKGGELFF
TRBV7-2,TRBJ2-1,CASSPGRSLGESEQFF
TRBV19,TRBJ1-5,CASSIYRLVDQPQHF
TRBV7-2,TRBJ2-1,CASSTPRGGESNYNEQFF
TRBV5-4,TRBJ2-7,CASSEGGRELWGEQYF
TRBV6-1,TRBJ1-5,CASSETHFHSNQPQHF
TRBV6-5,TRBJ2-7,CASSSPRVSPYEQYF
TRBV5-4,TRBJ2-1,CASSLATSGTYNEQFF
TRBV19,TRBJ2-3,CASSSLKLAPRSTDTQYF
TRBV28,TRBJ1-4,CASRPYRDGEKLFF
TRBV5-4,TRBJ2-5,CASSLVAERETQYF
TRBV6-4,TRBJ2-7,CASSVPGKTSGSHEQYF
TRBV7-9,TRBJ1-1,CASSSWDRQTGAFF
TRBV5-1,TRBJ1-2,CASSLGPRGRVNGYTF
TRBV5-1,TRBJ1-1,CASSRTINTEAFF
TRBV4-1,TRBJ1-1,CASSQSGLGRGTEAFF